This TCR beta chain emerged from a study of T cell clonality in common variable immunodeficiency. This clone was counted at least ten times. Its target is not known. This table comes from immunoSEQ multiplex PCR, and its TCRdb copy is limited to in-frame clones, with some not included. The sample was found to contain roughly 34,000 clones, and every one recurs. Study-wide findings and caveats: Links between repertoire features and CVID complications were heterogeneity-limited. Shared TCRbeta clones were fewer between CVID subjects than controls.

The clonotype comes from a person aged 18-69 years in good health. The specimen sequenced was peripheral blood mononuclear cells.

The part of the CDR3 DNA that was read is TGCGCCATCGAGGGACTAGCGGGAGGTAGGGTCATCTATGAG. Translating gives CAIEGLAGGRVIYE. The CDR3 in its entirety is CAIEGLAGGRVIYEQFF. This rearrangement joins TRBV4-1 to TRBJ2-1; TRBD2 aligns across 15 bases. The read ends 3 residues early relative to the CDR3; the germline J gene fills the gap. The CDR3 is 17 amino acids. J gave up 8 bases and V 10 bases, and 15 bases lay outside the gene matches. Germline loops: CDR1 MGHRA, CDR2 YSYEKL.